This entry describes one TCR beta chain. Its specificity is unknown. The sample comes from a study of T cell responses to AZD1222 COVID-19 vaccine. V lost 6 bases and J 2 bases, leaving 8 bases between the germline ends. CDR1 is LNHDA and CDR2 is SQIVND in the germline V gene (reference sequence). The CDR3 is 13 residues long. Study-level findings and limits: CD4 TCRs covered the whole spike, strongest at regions 160-218 and 743-854. Donor demographics were predominantly white British with a female majority; clonal diversity may be underestimated.

TCRdb keeps only in-frame clones here, not all; method: immunoSEQ multiplex PCR. This sample yields more than 90,000 clones, of which 88% are seen a single time; 15% to 20% belongs to the top ten. The sequence was collected from an adult who received the AZD1222 COVID-19 vaccine. V gene TRBV19 combines with J gene TRBJ1-5; the D is unclear. The sequenced sample was peripheral blood, obtained 28 days after the second AZD1222 dose. DNA of the CDR3: TGTGCCAGTAGCCCAACGGGCAATCAGCCCCAGCATTTT. This gives the protein CASSPTGNQPQHF.